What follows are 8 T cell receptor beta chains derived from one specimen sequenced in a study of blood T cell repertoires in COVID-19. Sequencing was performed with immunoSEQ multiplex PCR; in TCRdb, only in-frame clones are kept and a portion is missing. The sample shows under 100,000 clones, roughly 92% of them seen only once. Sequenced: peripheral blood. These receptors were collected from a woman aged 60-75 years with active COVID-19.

The CDR3 sequence is CASRSAGRFSYEQYF. CDR3 nucleotides: TGTGCCAGCAGGAGCGCAGGGCGGTTCTCCTACGAGCAGTACTTC. This rearrangement joins TRBV2 to TRBJ2-7; D may be TRBD1 (5 bases). Trimming cost V 6 bases and J 0 bases, with 15 bases left between them. The CDR3 consists of 15 residues. From germline, CDR1 is SNHLY and CDR2 FYNNEI.

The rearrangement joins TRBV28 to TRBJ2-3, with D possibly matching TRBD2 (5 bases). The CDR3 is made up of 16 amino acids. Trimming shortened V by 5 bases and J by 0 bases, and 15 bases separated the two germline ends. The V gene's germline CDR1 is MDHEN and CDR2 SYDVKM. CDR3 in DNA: TGTGCCAGCAGTCCCCGGGGTCCCCCTAGCACAGATACGCAGTATTTT. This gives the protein CASSPRGPPSTDTQYF.

The CDR3 sequence: CASSDREETQYF. The CDR3 DNA reads as TGTGCCAGCAGTGACAGGGAAGAGACCCAGTACTTC. The chain couples TRBV2 to TRBJ2-5; D is perhaps TRBD1 (5 bases). The V gene's germline CDR1 is SNHLY and CDR2 FYNNEI. V was cut by 3 bases and J by 3 bases, with 5 bases left in between. There are 12 residues in the CDR3.

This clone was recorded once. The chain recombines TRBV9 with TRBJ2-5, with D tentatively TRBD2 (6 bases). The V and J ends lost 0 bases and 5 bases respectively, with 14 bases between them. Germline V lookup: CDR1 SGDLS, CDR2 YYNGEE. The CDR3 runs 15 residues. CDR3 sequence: CASSVGGRLGETQYF. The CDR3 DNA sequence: TGTGCCAGCAGCGTAGGTGGGAGGCTTGGGGAGACCCAGTACTTC.

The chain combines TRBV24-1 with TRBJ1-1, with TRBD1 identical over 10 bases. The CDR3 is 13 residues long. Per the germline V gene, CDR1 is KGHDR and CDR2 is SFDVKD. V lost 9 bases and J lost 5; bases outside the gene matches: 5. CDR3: CATRQGAITEAFF. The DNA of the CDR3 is TGTGCCACCCGACAGGGGGCGATAACTGAAGCTTTCTTT.

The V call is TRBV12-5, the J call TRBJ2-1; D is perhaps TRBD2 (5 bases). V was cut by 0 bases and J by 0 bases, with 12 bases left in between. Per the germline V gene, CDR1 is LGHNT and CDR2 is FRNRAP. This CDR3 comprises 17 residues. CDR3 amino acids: CASGLVLGSLSYNEQFF. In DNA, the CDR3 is TGTGCTAGTGGTTTGGTACTAGGTTCACTCTCCTACAATGAGCAGTTCTTC.

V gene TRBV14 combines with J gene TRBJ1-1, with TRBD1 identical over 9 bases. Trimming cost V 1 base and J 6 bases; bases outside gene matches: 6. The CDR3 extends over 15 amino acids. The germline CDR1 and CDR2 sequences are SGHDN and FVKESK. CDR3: CASSQGPGQGPEAFF. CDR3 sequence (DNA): TGTGCCAGCAGCCAAGGTCCGGGACAGGGCCCTGAAGCTTTCTTT. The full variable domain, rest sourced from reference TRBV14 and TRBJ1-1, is EAGVTQFPSHSVIEKGQTVTLRCDPISGHDNLYWYRRVMGKEIKFLLHFVKESKQDESGMPNNRFLAERTGGTYSTLKVQPAELEDSGVYFCASSQGPGQGPEAFFGQGTRLTVV.

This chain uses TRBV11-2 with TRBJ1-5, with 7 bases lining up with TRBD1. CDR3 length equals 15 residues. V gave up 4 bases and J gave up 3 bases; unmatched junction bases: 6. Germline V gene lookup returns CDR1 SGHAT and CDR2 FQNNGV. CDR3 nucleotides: TGTGCCAGCAGCTCCGACAGGGTATCCAATCAGCCCCAGCATTTT. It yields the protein CASSSDRVSNQPQHF.